The rows below give T cell receptor beta chains drawn from one sample of a study of blood T cell repertoires in COVID-19. Sequencing was performed with immunoSEQ multiplex PCR; in TCRdb, only in-frame clones are kept and a portion is missing. The sample has 300,000 to 450,000 clones, 80% to 90% seen once. The sample was PBMCs or T cells enriched from blood (not recorded which). The source is a man younger than 35 who had recovered from COVID-19. Both conserved end residues are part of each CDR3. D genes are given only for firm matches. The size entry is marked missing in some rows and otherwise reads once, few, many or a size class.

v_call	d_call	j_call	clone_size	cdr3_nt	cdr3_aa
TRBV30	-	TRBJ2-7	-	TGTGCCTGGCGCCTAGGACAGTCCTACGAGCAGTACTTC	CAWRLGQSYEQYF
TRBV7-3	TRBD1	TRBJ1-5	-	TGTGCCAGCAGCCTACGACAGGGAGTCAATCAGCCCCAGCATTTT	CASSLRQGVNQPQHF
TRBV27	-	TRBJ1-1	-	TGTGCCAGCAGTTCGCATGACAGCCCTGAAGCTTTCTTT	CASSSHDSPEAFF
TRBV10-1	-	TRBJ2-2	-	TGCGCCAGCAGGCAGGGAAGAGTCGGGGAGCTGTTTTTT	CASRQGRVGELFF
TRBV3-1/TRBV3-2	-	TRBJ2-1	-	TGTGCCAGCAGCCCCCCCCGGGACTACAATGAGCAGTTCTTC	CASSPPRDYNEQFF
TRBV28	-	TRBJ1-2	-	TGTGCCAGCAGTTTTTCGGGATATGGCTACACCTTC	CASSFSGYGYTF
TRBV27	TRBD1	TRBJ1-2	-	TGTGCCAGCAGTTTATCCTCCCAGGGGGGAAGGTATGGCTACACCTTC	CASSLSSQGGRYGYTF
TRBV2	-	TRBJ1-1	-	TGTGCCAGCAGTGAAAGCGGAGGGACTATAACTGAAGCTTTCTTT	CASSESGGTITEAFF
TRBV9	-	TRBJ2-1	-	TGTGCCAGCAGCGTAGGTGGGAGCGTCGGTGAGCAGTTCTTC	CASSVGGSVGEQFF
TRBV5-1	TRBD1	TRBJ2-3	once	TGCGCCAGCAGCTTGGGGGGACAGGTTGCCGATACGCAGTATTTT	CASSLGGQVADTQYF
TRBV28	-	TRBJ1-6	few	TGTGCCAGCAGTTTACGTCTAGCGGGTTCACCCCTCCACTTT	CASSLRLAGSPLHF
TRBV27	TRBD1	TRBJ2-4	-	TGTGCCAGCAGTCTGGACAGGGGGGCTAGGGTTCAGTACTTC	CASSLDRGARVQYF
TRBV5-1	TRBD2	TRBJ2-7	-	TGCGCCAGCAGCTTCCCGGGACTAGCGGGGATCTACGAGCAGTACTTC	CASSFPGLAGIYEQYF
TRBV2	TRBD1	TRBJ1-6	-	TGTGCCAGCAGTAGAGGACAGGGGAATTCACCCCTCCACTTT	CASSRGQGNSPLHF
TRBV11-3	-	TRBJ1-1	-	TGTGCCAGCAGCTTAGATCTCACGACAGATTACCCACCCCACACTGAAGCTTTCTTT	CASSLDLTTDYPPHTEAFF
TRBV9	-	TRBJ1-2	few	TGTGCCAGCAGCGGATCAGGGTTGTTTGGCTACACCTTC	CASSGSGLFGYTF
TRBV6-2/TRBV6-3	TRBD1	TRBJ2-7	-	TGTGCCAGCAGTACCCGACAGGGTAGAAACGAGCAGTACTTC	CASSTRQGRNEQYF
TRBV18	TRBD1	TRBJ1-3	-	TGTGCCAGCTCATCAGACAGGGGGAACACCATATATTTT	CASSSDRGNTIYF
TRBV4-1	-	TRBJ2-5	-	TGCGCCAGCAGCCAAGTGGAGGGGCGGGAGACCCAGTACTTC	CASSQVEGRETQYF
TRBV4-1	-	TRBJ1-4	-	TGCGCCAGCAGCCAAAACGACAGACTTAATGAAAAACTGTTTTTT	CASSQNDRLNEKLFF